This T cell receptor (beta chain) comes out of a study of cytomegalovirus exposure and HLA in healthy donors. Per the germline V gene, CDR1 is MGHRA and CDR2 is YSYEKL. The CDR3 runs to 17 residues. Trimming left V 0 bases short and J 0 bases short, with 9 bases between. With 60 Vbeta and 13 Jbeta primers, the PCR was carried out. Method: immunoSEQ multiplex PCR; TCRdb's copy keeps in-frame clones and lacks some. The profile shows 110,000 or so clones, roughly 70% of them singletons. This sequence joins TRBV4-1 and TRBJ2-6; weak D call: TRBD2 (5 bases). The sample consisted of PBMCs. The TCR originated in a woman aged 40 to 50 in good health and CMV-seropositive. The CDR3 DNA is TGCGCCAGCAGCCAAGAAGAGGGCCTCTCTGGGGCCAACGTCCTGACTTTC. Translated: CASSQEEGLSGANVLTF.